This T cell receptor beta chain derives from a study of cytomegalovirus exposure and HLA in healthy donors. Findings and caveats of the study: When analyzed later, a missense DCLRE1C variant was found to be linked to TCR beta V- and J-gene trimming.

Germline-derived CDR1 and CDR2 are MNHEY and SMNVEV (reference sequence). The CDR3 loop spans 18 amino acids. With 5 bases clipped from V and 6 bases from J, the junction kept 17 bases outside the gene matches. The PCR ran on 60 Vbeta and 13 Jbeta primers. Only in-frame clones appear in the TCRdb table, and some are missing; sequencing was by immunoSEQ multiplex PCR. The sample lists about 190,000 clones, around 80% occurring once. The table lists this clone with a count of one. What it binds is unknown. The chain combines TRBV27 with TRBJ1-3; 9 nucleotides line up with TRBD1. Sequencing used PBMCs. The receptor was isolated from a young man in good health and CMV-seronegative. Here the CDR3 reads CASSPVPGQGSGVNTIYF. CDR3 DNA sequence: TGTGCCAGCAGTCCTGTCCCGGGACAGGGATCAGGCGTAAACACCATATATTTT.